These 2 T cell receptor beta chains were all obtained from the same sample, sequenced in a study of shared clonotypes between healthy human individuals. Profiling relied on immunoSEQ multiplex PCR, and the TCRdb table lists in-frame clones only, not all of them. The profile shows roughly 1 million clones, around three quarters of them singletons. The sample taken for sequencing was memory CD4+ T cells from PBMCs. Subset here: CD45RA-negative fraction. Receptors originate from a man aged 18 to 30 in good health. Some clones in this sample may be carry-over from other donors' samples.

This clone was recorded a few times. The chain combines TRBV2 with TRBJ2-6; 9 positions match TRBD1. Trimming cost V 6 bases and J 1 base; bases outside gene matches: 7. The CDR3 runs 17 residues. CDR1 is SNHLY and CDR2 is FYNNEI in the germline V gene. CDR3 loop: CASRTGTGRSGANVLTF. CDR3 nucleotides: TGTGCCAGCAGGACGGGGACAGGGCGGTCTGGGGCCAACGTCCTGACTTTC.

Of note for this clone: Other DNA sequences within the sample encode an identical CDR3. The rearrangement links TRBV9 to TRBJ2-5, with a possible D match to TRBD1 (6 bases). Trimming shortened V by 3 bases and J by 5 bases, and 11 bases separated the two germline ends. CDR1 is SGDLS, CDR2 YYNGEE, per germline. This CDR3 region has 13 residues. The CDR3 DNA follows: TGTGCCAGCAGCGCACAGGGCGGGGAGACCCAGTACTTC. This codes for CASSAQGGETQYF.